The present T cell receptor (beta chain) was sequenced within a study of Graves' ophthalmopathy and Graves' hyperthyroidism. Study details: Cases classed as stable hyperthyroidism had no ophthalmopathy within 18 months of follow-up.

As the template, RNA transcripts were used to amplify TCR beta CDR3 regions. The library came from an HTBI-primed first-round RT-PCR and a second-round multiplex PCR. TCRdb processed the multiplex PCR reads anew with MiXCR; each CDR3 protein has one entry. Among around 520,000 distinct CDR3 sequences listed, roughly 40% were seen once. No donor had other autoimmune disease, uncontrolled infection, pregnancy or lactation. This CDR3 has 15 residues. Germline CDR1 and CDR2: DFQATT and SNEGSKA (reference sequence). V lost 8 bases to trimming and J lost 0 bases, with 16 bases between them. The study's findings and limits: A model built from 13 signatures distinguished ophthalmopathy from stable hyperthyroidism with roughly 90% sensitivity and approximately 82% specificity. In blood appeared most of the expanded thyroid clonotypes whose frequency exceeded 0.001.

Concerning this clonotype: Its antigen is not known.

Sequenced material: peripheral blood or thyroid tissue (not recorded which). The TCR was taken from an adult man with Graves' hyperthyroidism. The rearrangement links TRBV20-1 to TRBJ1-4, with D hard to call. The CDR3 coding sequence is TGCAGTACGACTAGCGGGAGGGCAACTAATGAAAAACTGTTTTTT. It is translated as CSTTSGRATNEKLFF.